This record looks at one TCR beta chain sequence and its context. V was shortened by 1 base and J by 5 bases, with 11 bases between the two germline ends. Germline-derived CDR1 and CDR2 are SGHVS and FNYEAQ. The CDR3 sequence is 14 residues long. TCRdb fed the RACE reads into MiXCR, producing one record per CDR3 protein. The sample lists nearly 85,000 distinct CDR3 sequences; around a tenth were seen once. The data belong to a study of human T cells and chemical hapten exposure. About the study: Minor pooled library volume differences mainly drove per-sample TCR yield variation.

Time point given: patch test 2, 6 weeks after DPC sensitization. Treatment of the sample: therapeutic diphenylcyclopropenone sensitization with weekly scalp DPC. The source is a man in his late teens or twenties with alopecia areata. Some clones in this sample may be carry-over from other donors' samples. The chain uses TRBV7-6 and TRBJ2-5, with TRBD2 as a possible D gene (6 bases). The material was whole blood, obtained in connection with sensitization to the hapten diphenylcyclopropenone (DPC). The chain's CDR3 is CASSLDPSDETQYF. CDR3 DNA sequence: TGTGCCAGCAGCTTAGACCCTAGCGACGAGACCCAGTACTTC.